This TCR beta chain was observed in a study of T-cell memory formation after mild COVID-19. Study-level results: Whereas later expanders leaned CD4+, clones contracting day 15 to 85 showed a balanced CD4/CD8 makeup. Clones that contracted clustered mainly in CM and EM if CD4+ and in EMRA if CD8+.

Comments on this clonotype: What it binds is not known.

TCRdb called the 5' RACE reads again in MiXCR, with one record for every CDR3 protein. In the table there are a few hundred thousand distinct CDR3 sequences, 19% of which are singletons. V shed 1 base and J shed 3 bases, with 6 bases lying between them. CDR3 length: 13 amino acids. Germline V CDR1 and CDR2: MGHRA, YSYEKL. The material sequenced was PBMCs or a T cell subset sorted from them (not recorded which). The rearrangement uses TRBV4-1 and TRBJ2-5; the D is unclear. The clonotype originates from a man younger than 35 who had mild COVID-19 (a few samples of this study predate the infection). Cell type and time point are not known. The CDR3 sequence is CASSQGHKETQYF. The CDR3 DNA sequence: TGCGCCAGCAGCCAAGGACATAAAGAGACCCAGTACTTC.